Each of the 21 T cell receptor beta chains below was sequenced from the same sample in a study of monozygotic twins with inflammatory bowel disease. Each CDR3 protein gets one entry in TCRdb, which reprocessed the 5' RACE reads and gives no DNA. The repertoire shows around 150,000 distinct CDR3 sequences; the top ten hold 2.4%. The sequenced material came from blood. These receptors all stem from a human donor with ulcerative colitis or Crohn's disease, or a healthy co-twin of an affected twin (not recorded which).

This chain links TRBV15 with TRBJ2-5; TCRdb calls TRBD1, which cannot be checked without DNA. Germline lookup yields CDR1 LNHNV and CDR2 YYDKDF (reference sequence). The CDR3 loop spans 16 amino acids. CDR3 in amino acids: CATSRGDRVGQETQYF.

The chain has TRBV5-1 and TRBJ2-3. Germline CDR1 reads SGHRS; CDR2 reads YFSETQ. The CDR3 spans 13 residues. The CDR3 loop is CASNVGGTDTQYF. The variable domain in full, with the rest retrieved from reference TRBV5-1 and TRBJ2-3, is KAGVTQTPRYLIKTRGQQVTLSCSPISGHRSVSWYQQTPGQGLQFLFEYFSETQRNKGNFPGRFSGRQFSNSRSEMNVSTLELGDSALYLCASNVGGTDTQYFGPGTRLTVL.

The chain uses TRBV7-9 and TRBJ2-1; the D call from TCRdb, TRBD2, cannot be confirmed without DNA. The germline gives CDR1 SEHNR, CDR2 FQNEAQ (reference sequence). The CDR3 loop spans 14 amino acids. This chain's CDR3 is CASTPSGRRDEQFF.

The chain recombines TRBV27 with TRBJ1-6; as DNA is missing, the TRBD1 call by TCRdb cannot be tested. The germline V gene has CDR1 MNHEY and CDR2 SMNVEV (reference sequence). This CDR3 is built from 14 residues. The CDR3 is CASSFGGHNSPLHF.

The chain recombines TRBV7-8 with TRBJ2-5; TCRdb returns TRBD2, unconfirmable since there is no DNA. This CDR3 region has 15 residues. Germline V CDR1 and CDR2: SGHVS, FQNEAQ. The chain's CDR3 is CASSLALAGGETQYF.

The chain combines TRBV10-3 with TRBJ1-4. CDR3 size: 14 residues. Germline V gene lookup returns CDR1 ENHRY and CDR2 SYGVKD. CDR3 sequence reads: CAISVDRLNEKLFF.

This sequence joins TRBV4-2 and TRBJ2-3; checking the TCRdb D call of TRBD2 is not possible without DNA. The CDR3 covers 18 residues. The germline V gene encodes CDR1 LGHNA and CDR2 YNFKEQ. Here the CDR3 reads CASSLSSRGAGFADTQYF.

The chain combines TRBV5-1 with TRBJ2-3; TCRdb's D call of TRBD2 is untestable without DNA. The CDR3 has 16 residues. Germline loops: CDR1 SGHRS, CDR2 YFSETQ. The CDR3 region is CASSLETSGGDNTQYF.

The genes are TRBV20-1 and TRBJ2-2; TCRdb names TRBD2, which stays unverified in the absence of DNA. The CDR3 extends over 18 amino acids. Looked up from germline, CDR1 is DFQATT and CDR2 is SNEGSKA (reference sequence). This chain's CDR3 is CSARDLKREVANTGELFF.

The chain is built from TRBV7-2 and TRBJ2-3. This CDR3 contains 14 residues. Germline V lookup: CDR1 SGHTA, CDR2 FQGNSA. The CDR3: CASSSRTRTDTQYF.

This chain connects TRBV7-9 to TRBJ1-1; checking the TCRdb D call of TRBD1 is not possible without DNA. The CDR3 is 14 amino acids. Germline V lookup: CDR1 SEHNR, CDR2 FQNEAQ (reference sequence). The CDR3 loop is CASSPGGLDTEAFF.

This chain connects TRBV7-9 to TRBJ2-3; TCRdb's D call, TRBD2, is unchecked because there is no DNA. Looked up from germline, CDR1 is SEHNR and CDR2 is FQNEAQ (reference sequence). This CDR3 region has 16 residues. This CDR3 is CASSKILAGKTDTQYF.

This chain links TRBV7-9 with TRBJ2-7; absent DNA, TCRdb's TRBD1 call cannot be checked. Looked up from germline, CDR1 is SEHNR and CDR2 is FQNEAQ (reference sequence). The CDR3 consists of 16 residues. The CDR3 region is CASSFSVVSSSYEQYF.

The chain uses TRBV7-9 and TRBJ2-7; TCRdb selects TRBD1, and the lack of DNA leaves this call unchecked. Germline-derived CDR1 and CDR2 are SEHNR and FQNEAQ (reference sequence). The CDR3 is 14 amino acids. The chain's CDR3 is CASSFGAGAYEQYF.

The chain recombines TRBV20-1 with TRBJ1-5; TCRdb picks TRBD1, but there is no DNA to check that call. The CDR3 is made up of 16 amino acids. Germline values: CDR1 DFQATT, CDR2 SNEGSKA (reference sequence). CDR3 residues: CSARDLGQGAHQPQHF.

The chain has TRBV3-1 and TRBJ1-1; the TCRdb D gene call, TRBD1, has no DNA to confirm it. Germline CDR1 and CDR2: LGHDT and YNNKEL (reference sequence). This CDR3 spans 14 amino acids. The chain's CDR3 is CASSQEGADTEAFF. Using reference TRBV3-1 and TRBJ1-1 for the parts outside the CDR3, the full variable domain is DTAVSQTPKYLVTQMGNDKSIKCEQNLGHDTMYWYKQDSKKFLKIMFSYNNKELIINETVPNRFSPKSPDKAHLNLHINSLELGDSAVYFCASSQEGADTEAFFGQGTRLTVV.

V and J are TRBV25-1 and TRBJ1-1; the D call from TCRdb, TRBD1, cannot be confirmed without DNA. The V gene's germline CDR1 is MGHDK and CDR2 SYGVNS. This CDR3 comprises 16 residues. The CDR3 is CASSADLSQGTTEAFF.

The rearrangement links TRBV4-2 to TRBJ2-2; there is no DNA to check the TCRdb D call of TRBD2. The CDR3 has 16 amino acids. Per the germline V gene, CDR1 is LGHNA and CDR2 is YNFKEQ. CDR3: CASSQRSGPGTGELFF.

The chain uses TRBV2 and TRBJ2-7; with no DNA, the TCRdb D assignment of TRBD1 cannot be verified. The CDR3 extends over 16 amino acids. Germline lookup yields CDR1 SNHLY and CDR2 FYNNEI. CDR3 sequence reads: CASSDRGRGNPGEQYF.

J is TRBJ1-6 and V is TRBV5-4; TCRdb's D call, TRBD1, is unchecked because there is no DNA. The CDR3 is made up of 14 amino acids. The germline CDR1 and CDR2 sequences are SGHNT and YYREEE (reference sequence). The CDR3 is CASSRDMDNSPLHF.

The V call is TRBV20-1, the J call TRBJ2-7. The CDR3 sequence is 13 residues long. From germline, CDR1 is DFQATT and CDR2 SNEGSKA (reference sequence). The CDR3: CSARVLDSYEQYF.